This is a list of T cell receptor beta chains from one sample in a study of T cells in localized non-small cell lung cancer. Profiled with immunoSEQ multiplex PCR; TCRdb holds only in-frame clones, not every one. The sample has around 35,000 clones, 93% seen once; the top ten hold approximately 7.9%. The sequencing here drew on peripheral blood, taken before any cancer treatment. The source of these receptors is a female donor over 55 with stage I lung adenocarcinoma. The CDR3 runs from the conserved cysteine through the conserved F or W. Fields, in order: CDR3 DNA, CDR3 protein, J gene, D gene, clone size, V gene. A D gene is named only where the DNA matches it firmly. Size is omitted from some rows. Given values are once, few, many or a class for expanded clones.

TGTGCCAGTAGTACATCAGGGACCCCAGAGACCCAGTACTTC	CASSTSGTPETQYF	TRBJ2-5	.	once	TRBV19
TGTGCCAGCACCGCGCGGGCTAGCGGGTCCTATGAGCAGTTCTTC	CASTARASGSYEQFF	TRBJ2-1	TRBD2	once	TRBV11-3
TGTGCCAGCGCGTCCGGACGGCTCCAAGAGACCCAGTACTTC	CASASGRLQETQYF	TRBJ2-5	.	.	TRBV5-4
TGTGCCATCAGCTACGGACAGGGAGAAGCTTTCTTT	CAISYGQGEAFF	TRBJ1-1	TRBD1	.	TRBV10-3
TGTGCCAGCAGCCTACGACAGGCGATGAACACCGGGGAGCTGTTTTTT	CASSLRQAMNTGELFF	TRBJ2-2	.	.	TRBV11-2
TGTGCCAGCAGTTTACTTAGCGGGGTCACTGAAGCTTTCTTT	CASSLLSGVTEAFF	TRBJ1-1	.	.	TRBV28
TGTGCCAGCAGTTATCAGGTTTTGTACACTGAAGCTTTCTTT	CASSYQVLYTEAFF	TRBJ1-1	.	.	TRBV6-5
TGTGCCAGCAGCTTCCAGGGGACTAACTATGGCTACACCTTC	CASSFQGTNYGYTF	TRBJ1-2	.	.	TRBV7-2
TGTGCCAGCAGTGTGGGACAGGCCCGTCGGGAAAAACTGTTTTTT	CASSVGQARREKLFF	TRBJ1-4	TRBD1	.	TRBV25-1
TGTGCCAGTAGTCCCGGGACTGTTAACACCGGGGAGCTGTTTTTT	CASSPGTVNTGELFF	TRBJ2-2	.	.	TRBV19
TGTGCCAGCAGGGTGACAGGGAGGAACACCGGGGAGCTGTTTTTT	CASRVTGRNTGELFF	TRBJ2-2	TRBD1	.	TRBV7-9
TGTGCCAGCAGTGACTGGGATAGCAATCAGCCCCAGCATTTT	CASSDWDSNQPQHF	TRBJ1-5	.	.	TRBV6-4
TGCAGCGTGGTACAGGGGGCGAGGTATGGCTACACCTTC	CSVVQGARYGYTF	TRBJ1-2	TRBD1	.	TRBV29-1
TGTGCCTGCACCAAAAGCGCGAACACTGAAGCTTTCTTT	CACTKSANTEAFF	TRBJ1-1	.	.	TRBV30
TGTGCGGCCCGGGGTACCTCTGGAAACACCATATATTTT	CAARGTSGNTIYF	TRBJ1-3	.	.	TRBV5-4
TGTGCCAGCAGCGTAGGGGACAGGTCCTACGAGCAGTACTTC	CASSVGDRSYEQYF	TRBJ2-7	TRBD1	.	TRBV9
TGTGCCAGCAGCTTAGTTACTGGGACGGGCGAAAAACTGTTTTTT	CASSLVTGTGEKLFF	TRBJ1-4	.	.	TRBV7-2
TGCGCCAGCAGCTTGGGGGACAGAAATCTCAATGAGCAGTTCTTC	CASSLGDRNLNEQFF	TRBJ2-1	TRBD1	.	TRBV5-1
TGTGCCAGCATCTTACGGACAGGTGTGGATGCTTTCTTT	CASILRTGVDAFF	TRBJ1-1	TRBD1	.	TRBV2
TGCGCCAGCAGCCCTGGACAGGGCCACGGGGAGCTGTTTTTT	CASSPGQGHGELFF	TRBJ2-2	TRBD1	.	TRBV5-1
TGTGCCAGCAGTAAAAGGGACAGGAGTTACGAGCAGTACTTC	CASSKRDRSYEQYF	TRBJ2-7	TRBD1	.	TRBV28
TGTGCCAGCAGCCTCGAGGGGACTAGCGGGAGGGAGACCCAGTACTTC	CASSLEGTSGRETQYF	TRBJ2-5	TRBD2	.	TRBV4-2
TGCGCCAGCAGCCAAGAGGCAGGGGGAAACTATGGCTACACCTTC	CASSQEAGGNYGYTF	TRBJ1-2	TRBD1	.	TRBV4-1
TGTGCCAGTAGTAAGGGCCAACTCTACGAGCAGTACTTC	CASSKGQLYEQYF	TRBJ2-7	.	once	TRBV19
TGTGCCAGCAGGGGCGGGGTAAGCTCCTACAATGAGCAGTTCTTC	CASRGGVSSYNEQFF	TRBJ2-1	.	.	TRBV2
TGTGCCAGTAGTATCTTGGGACAACGAGTAGGTGGCTACACCTTC	CASSILGQRVGGYTF	TRBJ1-2	.	.	TRBV19
TGTGCCAGCAGCCTTCCCCGGGGTGAAGCTTTCTTT	CASSLPRGEAFF	TRBJ1-1	.	.	TRBV7-3
TGCGCCAGCAGTAGGGGGACAGCTAACTATGGCTACACCTTC	CASSRGTANYGYTF	TRBJ1-2	TRBD1	.	TRBV4-3
TGTGCCAGCAGCCCCCCGGACAGGGTGAGCGAGCAGTACTTC	CASSPPDRVSEQYF	TRBJ2-7	TRBD1	.	TRBV5-4
TGTGCCAGCAGCCTCACAGGTAATCAGCCCCAGCATTTT	CASSLTGNQPQHF	TRBJ1-5	.	.	TRBV5-8
TGTGCCAGCTCACTCGAAACGAGGGCTAATGAAAAACTGTTTTTT	CASSLETRANEKLFF	TRBJ1-4	.	.	TRBV18
TGTGCCAGCACCGGGGACGTAAATACGAACACTGAAGCTTTCTTT	CASTGDVNTNTEAFF	TRBJ1-1	.	once	TRBV9
TGCGCCAGCAGCTTGAGTGGCCCTAGCACAGATACGCAGTATTTT	CASSLSGPSTDTQYF	TRBJ2-3	.	.	TRBV5-1
TGCGCCAGCAGCCAATCCCGATACAACCTGGGTGAAGCTTTCTTT	CASSQSRYNLGEAFF	TRBJ1-1	.	.	TRBV4-3
TGTGCCAGCAGTCCGCTCAGGGGGGAGAGTAGCAATCAGCCCCAGCATTTT	CASSPLRGESSNQPQHF	TRBJ1-5	TRBD1	.	TRBV5-8
TGCGCCAGCAGCCAAGATGTGGCTCTGGGGGGAGATACGCAGTATTTT	CASSQDVALGGDTQYF	TRBJ2-3	.	.	TRBV4-3